The clone carrying this T cell receptor beta chain was recorded at least ten times. Its antigen is not identified. This CDR3 region has 14 residues. The ends were cut back, 9 bases at V and 5 bases at J, with 16 bases in the middle. Germline V gene sequence: CDR1 KGHDR, CDR2 SFDVKD. This entry belongs to a study of regulatory T cells in long-lasting Graves disease. Notes on the study in general: Authors noted too few samples as a limitation. A greater number of public clonotypes (approximately 2,700) was shared by persistent patients than by new patients (around 960).

CDR3 regions were amplified by Arm-PCR using iRepertoire HTBI primers to build TCR beta libraries. TCRdb reprocessed the multiplex PCR reads via MiXCR and lists one record per CDR3 protein. In the table there are 250,000 to 400,000 distinct CDR3 sequences, 15% to 20% of which are singletons. The time point denotes: newly diagnosed GD, antithyroid drugs for less than 3 months. PBMC-extracted RNA yielded the TCR library. Graves' disease diagnoses followed American Thyroid Association guidelines. Approximately 10-milliliter peripheral blood samples went into EDTA tubes. Material: peripheral blood mononuclear cells (PBMCs), obtained at new diagnosis, from a patient treated with antithyroid drugs. V gene TRBV24-1 combines with J gene TRBJ2-1, with D possibly matching TRBD2 (6 bases). The TCR originated in a female donor with Graves disease. This CDR3 reads CATSRGTTDNEQFF. The CDR3 coding sequence is TGTGCCACCTCCCGCGGGACCACAGACAATGAGCAGTTCTTC.